This T cell receptor beta chain is from a study of molecular identifiers for immune sequencing clone quantification. CDR3 length equals 13 residues. Per the germline V gene, CDR1 is SGHRS and CDR2 is YFSETQ. Trimming shortened V by 2 bases and J by 6 bases, and 12 bases separated the two germline ends. Each CDR3 protein is one row after TCRdb ran MiXCR on the PCR reads. The repertoire holds over 600,000 distinct CDR3 sequences, with just under 20% as singletons. This TCR came from a human donor in good health. Some libraries in this study had Jurkat cell RNA spiked in. The V and J genes are TRBV5-1 and TRBJ2-7; D perhaps matches TRBD1 (6 bases). The sequenced material came from naive CD8+ T cells from blood, with Jurkat cell RNA spiked in. As for subset: FACS-sorted CD8+CD4-CCR7+CD45RA+ naive T cells. The CDR3 protein is CASSFGQTCEQYF. CDR3 nucleotide sequence: TGCGCCAGCAGCTTTGGACAGACCTGCGAGCAGTACTTC.